One and the same sample provided the 8 T cell receptor beta chains below, sequenced in a study of OX40 agonist ivuxolimab in advanced cancers. Receptor amplification or capture employed the immunoSEQ multiplex PCR assay. The clones in this table, taken by TCRdb from immuneACCESS, are in-frame only. Not every clone is retained; where verified, under half of the shortfall comes from an unresolved V gene, and the cause of the rest is unknown. The sample profile shows 15,000 to 20,000 clones; around 80% of them were found once. In total, the top ten clones hold around 28% of the sample. Sequenced here: CD4+ or CD8+ T cells sorted from blood, sampled in a trial of the OX40 agonist ivuxolimab. Receptor source: an adult with an advanced solid tumor such as melanoma, head and neck, liver or kidney cancer.

The V call is TRBV9, the J call TRBJ2-5; maybe TRBD2 (7 bases). CDR3 length: 18 residues. Trimming shortened V by 1 base and J by 1 base, and 20 bases separated the two germline ends. The germline gives CDR1 SGDLS, CDR2 YYNGEE. The chain's CDR3 is CASSVSWSVAGAQETQYF. DNA of the CDR3: TGTGCCAGCAGCGTAAGTTGGAGCGTGGCGGGGGCCCAAGAGACCCAGTACTTC.

The count of this clone is one. J is TRBJ2-5 and V is TRBV25-1, with D maybe TRBD2 (6 bases). The CDR3 is made up of 14 amino acids. Per germline, CDR1 MGHDK and CDR2 SYGVNS. Trimming shortened V by 8 bases and J by 4 bases, and 17 bases separated the two germline ends. The CDR3 here is CASGIPGEGETQYF. DNA of the CDR3: TGTGCCAGCGGCATCCCGGGAGAAGGAGAGACCCAGTACTTC.

This chain joins TRBV9 and TRBJ1-2, with a tentative D call TRBD1 (5 bases). The CDR3 is made up of 16 amino acids. From germline, CDR1 is SGDLS and CDR2 YYNGEE. Trimming took off 2 bases at V and 0 bases at J, with 14 bases between the two ends. In nucleotides, the CDR3 is TGTGCCAGCAGCGTGAATTCCCGGGGGACTAACTATGGCTACACCTTC. Encoded protein: CASSVNSRGTNYGYTF.

The chain couples TRBV19 to TRBJ1-1; 7 nucleotides line up with TRBD1. The V segment lost 5 bases and the J segment 2 bases; nucleotides outside the gene matches: 5. Germline lookup yields CDR1 LNHDA and CDR2 SQIVND (reference sequence). This CDR3 has 14 amino acids. The chain's CDR3 is CASSLGTDNTEAFF. The CDR3 region has the DNA TGTGCCAGTAGTCTCGGGACAGACAACACTGAAGCTTTCTTT.

This sequence joins TRBV7-9 and TRBJ1-6, with a tentative D call TRBD1 (5 bases). Germline assignment: CDR1 SEHNR and CDR2 FQNEAQ (reference sequence). The CDR3 totals 14 residues. The V gene lost 5 bases and the J gene lost 9 bases, with 14 bases spanning the gap. In DNA form, the CDR3 reads TGTGCCAGCAGCGCCACAGGTCCCCGTTCACCCCTCCACTTT. This gives the protein CASSATGPRSPLHF. Together with reference TRBV7-9 and TRBJ1-6, the CDR3 gives the full variable domain: DTGVSQNPRHKITKRGQNVTFRCDPISEHNRLYWYRQTLGQGPEFLTYFQNEAQLEKSRLLSDRFSAERPKGSFSTLEIQRTEQGDSAMYLCASSATGPRSPLHFGNGTRLTVT.

This clone has only a few counts. The chain couples TRBV6-5 to TRBJ2-2; D is undetermined. This CDR3 has 16 residues. Germline V gene lookup returns CDR1 MNHEY and CDR2 SVGAGI. Deletions cut 0 bases from V and 3 bases from J, with 11 bases between. CDR3 in amino acids: CASSYSTGSYTGELFF. DNA for the CDR3: TGTGCCAGCAGTTACTCCACGGGCAGTTACACCGGGGAGCTGTTTTTT.

CDR3 protein: CASSLWDRGLYEQYF. The CDR3 coding sequence is TGTGCCAGCAGCTTATGGGACAGGGGGCTCTACGAGCAGTACTTC. The chain carries TRBV7-9 and TRBJ2-7; 12 bases agree with TRBD1. The CDR3 is made up of 15 amino acids. Germline values: CDR1 SEHNR, CDR2 FQNEAQ (reference sequence). After removal of 2 bases from V and 3 bases from J, the junction contained 2 bases not matched to a gene.

The chain is built from TRBV7-9 and TRBJ2-1, with D perhaps being TRBD1 or TRBD2 (6 bases each). With 1 base removed from V and 1 base from J, the gap between germline ends came to 11 bases. This CDR3 is 16 amino acids long. Germline lookup yields CDR1 SEHNR and CDR2 FQNEAQ (reference sequence). The CDR3 coding sequence is TGTGCCAGCAGCTTAGGTCGGGGGCTTTCCTACAATGAGCAGTTCTTC. It encodes CASSLGRGLSYNEQFF.